The subject of this entry is one TCR beta chain. Its antigen is not known. These data belong to a study of shared clonotypes between healthy human individuals. A deep-level run was used for the assay. The protocol was immunoSEQ multiplex PCR, while the TCRdb copy is restricted to in-frame clones and leaves out a portion. The repertoire has around 500,000 clones, roughly 83% of them found once; the top ten carry 13%. Study-level points and caveats: It was the few donors that limited the genetic and exposure-history diversity represented.

It was roughly 100 million PBMCs that unsorted samples used for genomic DNA. V lost 5 bases and J lost 3, with 8 bases in between. The CDR3 extends over 13 amino acids. Germline-derived CDR1 and CDR2 are MDHEN and SYDVKM. The chain is built from TRBV28 and TRBJ2-4; a weak D match, TRBD1 (6 bases). This receptor was taken from a woman between 35 and 50 years old in good health. Some clones in this sample may be carry-over from other donors' samples. The source material was PBMCs. CDR3 in amino acids: CASSEGDKNIQYF. The CDR3 DNA reads TGTGCCAGCAGTGAGGGGGACAAAAACATTCAGTACTTC.